This record concerns one T cell receptor (beta chain) sequence. Antigen specificity is unknown. This specimen comes from a study of somatic mutations in cytotoxic T cells in rheumatoid arthritis. At the level of the study: Blood (roughly 28 ml EDTA) from each patient was taken right after diagnosis, before any treatment. Flow sorting at nearly 100% purity was applied to some V beta antibody-stained T-cell populations, which included V beta1+ cells sequenced for TCRB.

Study findings and constraints: The clonality of CD8+ T cells was not significantly different between rheumatoid arthritis patients and age-matched healthy controls.

Using positive magnetic bead selection on an AutoMACS, CD4+ and CD8+ cells were isolated, after which their purity was checked by flow cytometry. Sequenced by immunoSEQ multiplex PCR; TCRdb stores in-frame clones only, minus some. The table has around 19,000 clones, over 75% seen once. CDR1 SGHAT and CDR2 FQNNGV come from the germline V gene. CDR3 length: 17 residues. V was pared by 5 bases and J by 4 bases, with 23 bases between. The sequence was collected from an adult with rheumatoid arthritis. Sequenced material: CD8+ T cells sorted from blood. V is TRBV11-2 and J is TRBJ1-2; TRBD1 might be the D (6 bases). The CDR3 bases are TGTGCCAGCAGCGATACCGCCCAGGGAGGGGGACCCTATGGCTACACCTTC. Its translation: CASSDTAQGGGPYGYTF.